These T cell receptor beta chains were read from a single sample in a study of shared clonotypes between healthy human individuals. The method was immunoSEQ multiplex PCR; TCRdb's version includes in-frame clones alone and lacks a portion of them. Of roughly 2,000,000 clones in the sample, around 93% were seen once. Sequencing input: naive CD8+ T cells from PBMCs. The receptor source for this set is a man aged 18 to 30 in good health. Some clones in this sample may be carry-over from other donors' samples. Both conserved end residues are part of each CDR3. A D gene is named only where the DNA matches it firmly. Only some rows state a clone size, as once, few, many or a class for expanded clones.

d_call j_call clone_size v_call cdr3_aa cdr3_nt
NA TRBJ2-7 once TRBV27 CASSLGSGVNEQYF TGTGCCAGTTCCTTGGGTAGCGGAGTCAATGAGCAGTACTTC
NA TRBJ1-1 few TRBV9 CASSVETMSDQANTEAFF TGTGCCAGCAGCGTAGAAACCATGTCCGACCAAGCCAACACTGAAGCTTTCTTT
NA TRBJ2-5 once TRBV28 CASSRRTAQETQYF TGTGCCAGCAGTCGCCGGACAGCACAAGAGACCCAGTACTTC
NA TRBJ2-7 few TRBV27 CASSLSGSYEQYF TGTGCCAGCAGTTTATCGGGGAGCTACGAGCAGTACTTC
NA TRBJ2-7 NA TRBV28 CASMGGFSYEQYF TGTGCCAGCATGGGGGGTTTCTCCTACGAGCAGTACTTC
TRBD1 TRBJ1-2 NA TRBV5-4 CASSWTGGVYGYTF TGTGCCAGCAGCTGGACAGGGGGCGTCTATGGCTACACCTTC
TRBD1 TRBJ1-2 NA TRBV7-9 CASSSTGNSDGYTF TGTGCCAGCAGCTCGACAGGGAATAGTGATGGCTACACCTTC
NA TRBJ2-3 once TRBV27 CASSLEPRSTDTQYF TGTGCCAGCAGTTTGGAACCCAGGAGCACAGATACGCAGTATTTT
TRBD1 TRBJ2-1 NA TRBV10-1 CASSELRTGEQFF TGCGCCAGCAGTGAGCTACGGACAGGGGAGCAGTTCTTC
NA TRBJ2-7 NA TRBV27 CASSPSTGLRFYEQYF TGTGCCAGCAGTCCAAGTACAGGGTTAAGGTTTTACGAGCAGTACTTC
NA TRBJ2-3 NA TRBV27 CASSLLRTSSTDTQYF TGTGCCAGCAGTTTATTGCGGACCTCTAGCACAGATACGCAGTATTTT
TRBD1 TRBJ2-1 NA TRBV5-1 CASSFWTGPMAYNEQFF TGCGCCAGCAGCTTCTGGACAGGTCCTATGGCTTACAATGAGCAGTTCTTC
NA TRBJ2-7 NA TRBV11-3 CASSRGRNEQYF TGTGCCAGCAGCCGGGGGAGGAACGAGCAGTACTTC
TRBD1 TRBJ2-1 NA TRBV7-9 CASSPQDRGPSLFF TGTGCCAGCAGCCCCCAGGACAGGGGGCCCTCTTTGTTCTTC
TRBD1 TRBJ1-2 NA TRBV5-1 CASSPLVGQPSFNYGYTF TGCGCCAGCAGTCCGCTTGTGGGACAGCCTTCTTTTAACTATGGCTACACCTTC
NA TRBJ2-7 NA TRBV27 CASSFSRGRGPLGEQYF TGTGCCAGCAGTTTCTCGAGGGGGAGGGGACCTCTAGGGGAGCAGTACTTC
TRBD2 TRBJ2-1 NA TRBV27 CASSLGTSVLQNEQFF TGTGCCAGCAGTTTGGGGACTAGCGTACTACAAAATGAGCAGTTCTTC
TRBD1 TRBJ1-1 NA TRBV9 CASSPTGGFTEAFF TGTGCCAGCAGCCCGACAGGGGGCTTTACTGAAGCTTTCTTT
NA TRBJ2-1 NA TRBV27 CASSFFSNNEQFF TGTGCCAGCAGTTTTTTCAGTAACAATGAGCAGTTCTTC
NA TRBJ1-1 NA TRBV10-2 CASSERPQDTEAFF TGCGCCAGCAGTGAGCGGCCCCAGGACACTGAAGCTTTCTTT
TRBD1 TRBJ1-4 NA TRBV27 CASSRGTGGLTNEKLFF TGTGCCAGCAGTCGCGGGACAGGGGGCTTGACTAATGAAAAACTGTTTTTT
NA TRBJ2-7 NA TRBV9 CASSVDPTKGNEQYF TGTGCCAGCAGCGTAGATCCCACAAAGGGCAACGAGCAGTACTTC
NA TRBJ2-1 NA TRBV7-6 CASSSRTGYNEQFF TGTGCCAGCAGCTCACGCACTGGCTACAATGAGCAGTTCTTC
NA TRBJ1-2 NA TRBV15 CATSRDQAGPGIYGYTF TGTGCCACCAGCAGAGATCAGGCGGGGCCGGGTATCTATGGCTACACCTTC
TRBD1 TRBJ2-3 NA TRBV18 CASSSGGVSTDTQYF TGTGCCAGCTCATCAGGGGGTGTGAGCACAGATACGCAGTATTTT
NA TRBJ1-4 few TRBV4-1 CASSQVGSDEKLFF TGCGCCAGCAGCCAAGTAGGTTCGGATGAAAAACTGTTTTTT
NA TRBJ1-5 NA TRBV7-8 CASSLGGRSIQPQHF TGTGCCAGCAGCTTAGGAGGGCGTAGTATTCAGCCCCAGCATTTT
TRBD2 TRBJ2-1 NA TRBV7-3 CASSSGTSSYNEQFF TGTGCCAGCAGTTCCGGGACTAGCTCCTACAATGAGCAGTTCTTC
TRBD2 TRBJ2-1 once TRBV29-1 CSGGLAGVGNEQFF TGCAGCGGTGGACTAGCGGGAGTAGGTAATGAGCAGTTCTTC